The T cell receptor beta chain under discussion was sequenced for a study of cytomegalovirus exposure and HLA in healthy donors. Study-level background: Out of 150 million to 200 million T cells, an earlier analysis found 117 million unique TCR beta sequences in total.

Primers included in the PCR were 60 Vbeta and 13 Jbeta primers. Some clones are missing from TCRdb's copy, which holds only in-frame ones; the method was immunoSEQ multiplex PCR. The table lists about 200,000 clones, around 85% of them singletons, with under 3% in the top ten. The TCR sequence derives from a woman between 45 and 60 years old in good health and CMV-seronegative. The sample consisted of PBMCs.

The CDR3 loop is CASSLTGSGYTF. The CDR3 bases are TGTGCCAGCAGCTTAACAGGGAGCGGCTACACCTTC. The chain employs TRBV7-2 and TRBJ1-2, with a possible D match to TRBD1 (6 bases). Trimming removed 2 bases from V and 8 bases from J, with 9 bases in between. The CDR3 is 12 residues long. The V gene's germline CDR1 is SGHTA and CDR2 FQGNSA. Looking up the rest from reference TRBV7-2 and TRBJ1-2 gives the full variable domain: GAGVSQSPSNKVTEKGKDVELRCDPISGHTALYWYRQSLGQGLEFLIYFQGNSAPDKSGLPSDRFSAERTGGSVSTLTIQRTQQEDSAVYLCASSLTGSGYTFGSGTRLTVV.